A selection of T cell receptor beta chains follows, all from one sample in a study of spatial heterogeneity in lung cancer. TCRdb reprocessed the 5' RACE reads via MiXCR and lists one record per CDR3 protein. This sample has tens of thousands of distinct CDR3 sequences, with approximately 6.3% found just once. Here the sequenced sample was PBMCs, taken at surgery. These receptors were obtained from a female donor with early-stage non-small cell lung cancer. The CDR3 runs from the conserved cysteine through the conserved F or W. Each record gives: V gene, clone size, J gene, CDR3 length, D gene, CDR3 protein, CDR3 DNA. A D gene is named only where the DNA matches it firmly. Not every row has a clone size; where given, it reads once, few, many or a size class.

TRBV29-1,many,TRBJ2-3,14,TRBD2,CSVVQAGETDTQYF,TGCAGCGTTGTTCAGGCGGGAGAGACAGATACGCAGTATTTT
TRBV11-2,many,TRBJ2-3,13,NA,CASSLRTMDTQYF,TGTGCCAGCAGCCTCCGGACGATGGATACGCAGTATTTT
TRBV5-6,many,TRBJ1-2,14,NA,CASSSIGEGYGYTF,TGTGCCAGCAGCTCCATTGGCGAGGGCTATGGCTACACCTTC
TRBV7-2,many,TRBJ2-5,12,TRBD1,CASSDRGETQYF,TGTGCCAGCAGCGACAGGGGGGAGACCCAGTACTTC
TRBV6-6,many,TRBJ2-1,18,TRBD1,CASSYSNYRGEGYNEQFF,TGTGCCAGCAGTTACTCGAATTACAGGGGGGAAGGCTACAATGAGCAGTTCTTC
TRBV10-2,few,TRBJ2-1,11,NA,CASSADNEQFF,TGCGCCAGCAGTGCGGACAATGAGCAGTTCTTC
TRBV27,NA,TRBJ2-6,15,NA,CASSAAGSGANVLTF,TGTGCCAGCAGTGCCGCAGGGAGCGGGGCCAACGTCCTGACTTTC
TRBV20-1,many,TRBJ2-3,15,TRBD2,CSARDPLAVADTQYF,TGCAGTGCTAGAGATCCCCTAGCGGTCGCAGATACGCAGTATTTT
TRBV7-2,few,TRBJ1-4,13,NA,CASSSGVREKLFF,TGTGCCAGCAGCTCGGGGGTACGCGAAAAACTGTTTTTT
TRBV6-2/TRBV6-3,many,TRBJ2-3,14,NA,CASGQAGNTDTQYF,TGTGCCAGCGGGCAGGCGGGGAACACAGATACGCAGTATTTT
TRBV4-2,NA,TRBJ2-2,16,TRBD2,CASSQGGTSNGGELFF,TGTGCCAGCAGCCAAGGGGGGACTAGCAATGGCGGGGAGCTGTTTTTT
TRBV2,few,TRBJ2-4,13,TRBD2,CASKKEGGHIQYF,TGTGCCAGCAAGAAGGAGGGAGGGCACATTCAGTACTTC
TRBV20-1,many,TRBJ2-1,17,TRBD2,CSARDQAGGPGIAEQFF,TGCAGTGCTAGAGATCAGGCGGGGGGGCCAGGTATAGCTGAGCAGTTCTTC